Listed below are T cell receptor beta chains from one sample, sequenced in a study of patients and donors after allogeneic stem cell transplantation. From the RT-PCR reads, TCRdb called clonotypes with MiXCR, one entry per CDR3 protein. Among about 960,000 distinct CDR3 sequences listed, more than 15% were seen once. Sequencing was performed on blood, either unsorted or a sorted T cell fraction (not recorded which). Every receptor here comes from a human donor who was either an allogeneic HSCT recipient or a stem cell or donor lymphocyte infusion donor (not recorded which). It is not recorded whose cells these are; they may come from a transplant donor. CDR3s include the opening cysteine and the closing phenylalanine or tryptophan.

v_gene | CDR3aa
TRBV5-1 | CASSLVGQGKETQYF
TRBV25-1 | CASRGTGEAFF
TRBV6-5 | CASSYSAGLGGAFF
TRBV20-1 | CSARGGTSGRNEQFF
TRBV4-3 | CASSQGPWDRGRDGYTF
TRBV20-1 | CSAPASGLSYEQYF
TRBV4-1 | CASSPEGVSYEQYF
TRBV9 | CASSVSIGGAYNEQFF
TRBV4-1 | CASSQESTSGYEQYF
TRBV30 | CAWGNTDYTEAFF
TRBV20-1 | CSARLAGGPGNIQYF
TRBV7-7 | CASSLVNGAEAFF
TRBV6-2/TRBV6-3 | CASTEDSNYGYTF
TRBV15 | CATSRGRDPYGYTF
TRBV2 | CASSDIERDIQYF
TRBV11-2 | CASSFRTSGGAGSDEQFF
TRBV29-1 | CSVDSGQGGTEAFF
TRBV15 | CATSSDDRGTQYF
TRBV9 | CASSVDQGTEAFF